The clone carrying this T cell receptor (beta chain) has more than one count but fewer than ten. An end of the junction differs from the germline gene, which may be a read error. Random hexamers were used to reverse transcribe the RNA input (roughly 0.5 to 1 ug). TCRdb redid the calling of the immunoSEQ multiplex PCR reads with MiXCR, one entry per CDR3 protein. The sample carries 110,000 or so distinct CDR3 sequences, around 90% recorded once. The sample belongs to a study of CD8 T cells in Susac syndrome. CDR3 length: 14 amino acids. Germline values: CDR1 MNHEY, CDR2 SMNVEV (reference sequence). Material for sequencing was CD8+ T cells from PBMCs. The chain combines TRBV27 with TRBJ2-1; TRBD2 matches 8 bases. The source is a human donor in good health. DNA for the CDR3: TGTGCTAGCAGTTTAACGGGAGGGCCTCCCGAGCAGTTCTTC. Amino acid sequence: CASSLTGGPPEQFF.